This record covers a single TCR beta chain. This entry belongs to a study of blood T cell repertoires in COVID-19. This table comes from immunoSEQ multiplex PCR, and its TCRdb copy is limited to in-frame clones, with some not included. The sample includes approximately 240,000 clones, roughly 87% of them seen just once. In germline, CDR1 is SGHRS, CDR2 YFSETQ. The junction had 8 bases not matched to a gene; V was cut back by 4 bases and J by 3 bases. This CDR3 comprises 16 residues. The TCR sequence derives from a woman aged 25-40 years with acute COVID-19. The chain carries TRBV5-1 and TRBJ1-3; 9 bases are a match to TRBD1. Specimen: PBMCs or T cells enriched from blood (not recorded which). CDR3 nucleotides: TGCGCCAGCAGCCAACAGGGGGCTAACTTTGGAAACACCATATATTTT. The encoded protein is CASSQQGANFGNTIYF.